The rows below give T cell receptor beta chains drawn from one sample of a study of T-cell memory formation after mild COVID-19. TCRdb recomputed calls from the 5' RACE reads with MiXCR, one row per CDR3 protein. Of about 600,000 distinct CDR3 sequences listed, roughly 20% are singletons. Sequenced: PBMCs or a T cell subset sorted from them (not recorded which). These receptors were collected from an adult woman who had mild COVID-19 (a few samples of this study predate the infection). Cell type and time point are not known. Both conserved end residues are part of each CDR3. Each record gives: D gene, clone size, J gene, V gene, CDR3 DNA, CDR3 protein. D genes are given only for firm matches. The size of a clone is reported for some rows only, either as once, few or many, or as a class for expanded clones.

D: TRBD1
size: many
J: TRBJ1-1
V: TRBV2
DNA: TGTGCCAGCATTCCGGGACAGATGAACACTGAAGCTTTCTTT
CDR3: CASIPGQMNTEAFF

D: NA
size: few
J: TRBJ1-5
V: TRBV24-1
DNA: TGTGCCACCAGCTCAGTGGCCCGTCAGCCCCAGCATTTT
CDR3: CATSSVARQPQHF

D: NA
size: few
J: TRBJ2-7
V: TRBV12-3/TRBV12-4
DNA: TGTGCCAGCAGTTTAGCCGGAGGTAGAACCGAGCAGTACTTC
CDR3: CASSLAGGRTEQYF

D: NA
size: few
J: TRBJ2-3
V: TRBV5-1
DNA: TGCGCCACTCGGGTCGGAACTAGCACAGATACGCAGTATTTT
CDR3: CATRVGTSTDTQYF

D: TRBD2
size: NA
J: TRBJ2-1
V: TRBV6-2/TRBV6-3
DNA: TGTGCCAGCAGTTACCCACTAGCGGGAGTATACAATGAGCAGTTCTTC
CDR3: CASSYPLAGVYNEQFF

D: TRBD2
size: NA
J: TRBJ2-1
V: TRBV6-1
DNA: TGTGCCGGCAGTGCCGGGACTAGCGAGTGGAATGAGCAGTTCTTC
CDR3: CAGSAGTSEWNEQFF

D: NA
size: few
J: TRBJ2-3
V: TRBV7-6
DNA: TGTGCCAGCAGCGCTAGGGGTAGCACAGATACGCAGTATTTT
CDR3: CASSARGSTDTQYF

D: NA
size: few
J: TRBJ2-3
V: TRBV12-3/TRBV12-4
DNA: TGTGCCAGCAGTTTAGTTCTGGAGGGAGCAGATACGCAGTATTTT
CDR3: CASSLVLEGADTQYF

D: NA
size: NA
J: TRBJ2-3
V: TRBV9
DNA: TGTGCCAGCAGCGTAGGGCCCCTGATGGTAGCCCAGCCTAGCACAGATACGCAGTATTTT
CDR3: CASSVGPLMVAQPSTDTQYF

D: NA
size: NA
J: TRBJ1-2
V: TRBV11-3
DNA: TGTGCCAGCAGCTTAGATCGGAGGCAGAGATCGGGCTACACCTTC
CDR3: CASSLDRRQRSGYTF

D: TRBD1
size: NA
J: TRBJ2-7
V: TRBV27
DNA: TGTGCCAGCGCCCTAATCACAGGGGGCTACGAGCAGTACTTC
CDR3: CASALITGGYEQYF

D: TRBD2
size: NA
J: TRBJ2-7
V: TRBV3-1
DNA: TGTGCCAGCCTAGCGGGAGGGCCGGGAGGAGTGCAGTACTTC
CDR3: CASLAGGPGGVQYF

D: TRBD1
size: few
J: TRBJ2-2
V: TRBV3-1
DNA: TGTGCCAGCAGCCGTCGACAGGGGAGTTACACCGGGGAGCTGTTTTTT
CDR3: CASSRRQGSYTGELFF

D: NA
size: NA
J: TRBJ1-5
V: TRBV24-1
DNA: TGTGCCACCAGTGATCCGTTGTCTCAGACAGATGGAAATCAGCCCCAGCATTTT
CDR3: CATSDPLSQTDGNQPQHF

D: NA
size: few
J: TRBJ1-6
V: TRBV18
DNA: TGTGCCAGCTCAGCGGAGCAGGGGCGGGCTAATTCACCCCTCCACTTT
CDR3: CASSAEQGRANSPLHF

D: TRBD2
size: once
J: TRBJ2-1
V: TRBV2
DNA: TGTGCCAGCACTTTAGCGGGAGGGTCATACAATGAGCAGTTCTTC
CDR3: CASTLAGGSYNEQFF

D: NA
size: NA
J: TRBJ1-1
V: TRBV30
DNA: TGTGCCTGGAGTGTAAGTGGGTCTGAAGCTTTCTTT
CDR3: CAWSVSGSEAFF

D: TRBD1
size: once
J: TRBJ2-1
V: TRBV11-1
DNA: TGTGACAGCAGCAGCAGACAGGGATGGGGCTACAATGAGCAGTTCTTC
CDR3: CDSSSRQGWGYNEQFF

D: NA
size: NA
J: TRBJ2-7
V: TRBV18
DNA: TGTGCCAGCTCACCAGGCCCAGGGTCCGAGCAGTACTTC
CDR3: CASSPGPGSEQYF

D: NA
size: NA
J: TRBJ1-3
V: TRBV30
DNA: TGTGACTGGGGAAGAGCTGGAAACACCATATATTTT
CDR3: CDWGRAGNTIYF

D: TRBD1
size: NA
J: TRBJ1-1
V: TRBV20-1
DNA: TGCAGCCTTAGTCCCGGGACAGGGGTCACTGAAGCTTTCTTT
CDR3: CSLSPGTGVTEAFF

D: TRBD2
size: NA
J: TRBJ2-7
V: TRBV7-6
DNA: TGTGCCAGCAGCTTACGGGAGGACGAGCAGTACTTC
CDR3: CASSLREDEQYF

D: TRBD1
size: NA
J: TRBJ1-5
V: TRBV12-3/TRBV12-4
DNA: TGTGCCAGCAGCCGGGACAGCTTTTATCAGCCCCAGCATTTT
CDR3: CASSRDSFYQPQHF

D: TRBD1
size: few
J: TRBJ2-2
V: TRBV7-9
DNA: TGTGCCAGCAGCTTAAGATCCGGGACAGGGAACACCGGGGAGCTGTTTTTT
CDR3: CASSLRSGTGNTGELFF

D: NA
size: NA
J: TRBJ1-5
V: TRBV4-3
DNA: TGCGCCAGCAGCCAAGATCGGGCCGGTTTTGGGAATCAGCCCCAGCATTTT
CDR3: CASSQDRAGFGNQPQHF

D: NA
size: NA
J: TRBJ2-3
V: TRBV12-3/TRBV12-4
DNA: TGTGCCAGCAGTTCGGGTCTTACAGATACGCAGTATTTT
CDR3: CASSSGLTDTQYF

D: NA
size: many
J: TRBJ2-1
V: TRBV9
DNA: TGTGCCAGCAGCCCCAACCCCACCTACAATGAGCAGTTCTTC
CDR3: CASSPNPTYNEQFF

D: NA
size: many
J: TRBJ2-2
V: TRBV9
DNA: TGTGCCAGCACCGCCGGGGCTACGGACACCGGGGAGCTGTTTTTT
CDR3: CASTAGATDTGELFF

D: NA
size: few
J: TRBJ2-7
V: TRBV20-1
DNA: TGCAGTGCTAGTAAATCCTACGAGCAGTACTTC
CDR3: CSASKSYEQYF

D: NA
size: few
J: TRBJ1-1
V: TRBV12-3/TRBV12-4
DNA: TGTGCCAGCAGCAGGACAGCGACTGAAGCTTTCTTT
CDR3: CASSRTATEAFF

D: TRBD2
size: few
J: TRBJ2-1
V: TRBV29-1
DNA: TGCAGCGTTGCAGCGGGGGGCCTTGGTAATGAGCAGTTCTTC
CDR3: CSVAAGGLGNEQFF

D: NA
size: few
J: TRBJ1-1
V: TRBV6-5
DNA: TGTGCCAGCAGTTACTCCGACATCGGGAACACTGAAGCTTTCTTT
CDR3: CASSYSDIGNTEAFF

D: NA
size: NA
J: TRBJ2-3
V: TRBV20-1
DNA: TGCAGTGCCACATCTATCGGGGCCCGCACAGATACGCAGTATTTT
CDR3: CSATSIGARTDTQYF

D: NA
size: NA
J: TRBJ1-3
V: TRBV30
DNA: TGTGCCTGGAGTGTCACGGGGAACACCATATATTTT
CDR3: CAWSVTGNTIYF

D: NA
size: few
J: TRBJ2-1
V: TRBV3-2
DNA: TGTGCCAGCAGCCCAACTAGCGGGAGGAGTGAGCAGTTCTTC
CDR3: CASSPTSGRSEQFF

D: NA
size: NA
J: TRBJ2-3
V: TRBV20-1
DNA: TGCAGTGCGGGGGACGATTACACAGATACGCAGTATTTT
CDR3: CSAGDDYTDTQYF

D: TRBD2
size: NA
J: TRBJ2-1
V: TRBV5-4
DNA: TGTGCCAGCAGCTCTGGACTAGCGGGAGCCAATGAGCAGTTCTTC
CDR3: CASSSGLAGANEQFF

D: NA
size: NA
J: TRBJ2-3
V: TRBV15
DNA: TGTGCCACCAGCAGAGCAAGGACAGGCACAGATACGCAGTATTTT
CDR3: CATSRARTGTDTQYF

D: NA
size: NA
J: TRBJ1-6
V: TRBV7-2
DNA: TGTGCCAGCAGCTCTCAATCAGGGACACTCTCACCCCTCCACTTT
CDR3: CASSSQSGTLSPLHF

D: NA
size: NA
J: TRBJ2-3
V: TRBV21-1
DNA: TGTGCCAGCAGCAAAAGGGGGAGGCTAGCGGGAGGGCCAAGCACAGATACGCAGTATTTT
CDR3: CASSKRGRLAGGPSTDTQYF

D: NA
size: few
J: TRBJ1-2
V: TRBV27
DNA: TGTGCCAGCAGTCGCTCCTACAGGAGCACATCCTATGGCTACACCTTC
CDR3: CASSRSYRSTSYGYTF